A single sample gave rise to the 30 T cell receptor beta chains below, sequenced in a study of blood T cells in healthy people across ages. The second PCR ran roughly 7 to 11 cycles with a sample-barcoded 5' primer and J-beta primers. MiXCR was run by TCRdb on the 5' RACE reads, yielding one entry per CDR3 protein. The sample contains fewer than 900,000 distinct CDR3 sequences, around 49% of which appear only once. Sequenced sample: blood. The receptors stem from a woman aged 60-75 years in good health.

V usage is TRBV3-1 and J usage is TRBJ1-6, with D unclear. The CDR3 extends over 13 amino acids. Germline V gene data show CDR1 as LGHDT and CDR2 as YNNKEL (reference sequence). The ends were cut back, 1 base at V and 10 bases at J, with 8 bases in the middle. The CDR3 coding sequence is TGTGCCAGCAGCCAAGGCTACGAATCACCCCTCCACTTT. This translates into CASSQGYESPLHF. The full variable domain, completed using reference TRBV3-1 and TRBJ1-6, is DTAVSQTPKYLVTQMGNDKSIKCEQNLGHDTMYWYKQDSKKFLKIMFSYNNKELIINETVPNRFSPKSPDKAHLNLHINSLELGDSAVYFCASSQGYESPLHFGNGTRLTVT.

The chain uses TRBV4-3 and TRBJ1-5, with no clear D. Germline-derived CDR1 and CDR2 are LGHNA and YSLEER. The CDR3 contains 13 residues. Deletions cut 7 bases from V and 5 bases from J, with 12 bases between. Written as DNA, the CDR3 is TGCGCCAGCAACCTTTTTTGGGATCAGCCCCAGCATTTT. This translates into CASNLFWDQPQHF.

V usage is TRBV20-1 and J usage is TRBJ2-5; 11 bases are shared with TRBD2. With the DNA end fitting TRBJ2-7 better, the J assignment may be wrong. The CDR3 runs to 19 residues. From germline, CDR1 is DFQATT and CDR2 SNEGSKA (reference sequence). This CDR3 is CSAPGGPTSGSFSLYEQYF. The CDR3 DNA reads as TGCAGTGCTCCAGGGGGCCCTACTAGCGGGAGTTTTTCTTTGTACGAGCAGTACTTC.

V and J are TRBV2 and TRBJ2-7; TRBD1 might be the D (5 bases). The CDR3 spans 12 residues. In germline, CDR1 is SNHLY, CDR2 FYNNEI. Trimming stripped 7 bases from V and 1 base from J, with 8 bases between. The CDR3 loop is CASKRQSYEQYF. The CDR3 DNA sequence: TGTGCCAGCAAAAGACAGTCCTACGAGCAGTACTTC.

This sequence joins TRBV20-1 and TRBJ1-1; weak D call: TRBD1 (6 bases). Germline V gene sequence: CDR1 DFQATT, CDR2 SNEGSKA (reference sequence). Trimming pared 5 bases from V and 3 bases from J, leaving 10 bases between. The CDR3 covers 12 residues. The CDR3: CSALTGYTEAFF. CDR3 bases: TGCAGTGCTCTTACAGGGTACACTGAAGCTTTCTTT.

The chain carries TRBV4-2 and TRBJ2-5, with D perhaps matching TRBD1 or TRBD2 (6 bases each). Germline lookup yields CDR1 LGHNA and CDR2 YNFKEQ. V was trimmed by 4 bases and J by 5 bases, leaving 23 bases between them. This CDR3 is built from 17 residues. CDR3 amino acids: CASSRDGGQGNFETQYF. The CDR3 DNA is TGTGCCAGCAGCCGGGATGGAGGGCAGGGGAATTTTGAGACCCAGTACTTC.

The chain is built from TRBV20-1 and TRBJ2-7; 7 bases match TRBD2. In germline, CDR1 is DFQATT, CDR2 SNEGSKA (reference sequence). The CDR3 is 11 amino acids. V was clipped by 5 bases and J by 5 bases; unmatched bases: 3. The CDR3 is CSAETSDEQYF. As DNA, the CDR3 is TGCAGTGCTGAAACTAGCGACGAGCAGTACTTC.

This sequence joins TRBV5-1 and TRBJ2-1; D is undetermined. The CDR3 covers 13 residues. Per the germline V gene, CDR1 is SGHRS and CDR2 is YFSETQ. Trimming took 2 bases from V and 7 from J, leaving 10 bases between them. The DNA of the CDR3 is TGCGCCAGCAGCTTTTTGGGCGGAAATGAGCAGTTCTTC. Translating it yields CASSFLGGNEQFF.

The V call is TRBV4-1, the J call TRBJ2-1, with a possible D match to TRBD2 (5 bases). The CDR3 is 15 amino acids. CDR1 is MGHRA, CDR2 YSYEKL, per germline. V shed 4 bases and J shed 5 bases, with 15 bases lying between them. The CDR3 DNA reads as TGCGCCAGCAGCCCGGGGAGTAAAGGTAACAATGAGCAGTTCTTC. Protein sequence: CASSPGSKGNNEQFF.

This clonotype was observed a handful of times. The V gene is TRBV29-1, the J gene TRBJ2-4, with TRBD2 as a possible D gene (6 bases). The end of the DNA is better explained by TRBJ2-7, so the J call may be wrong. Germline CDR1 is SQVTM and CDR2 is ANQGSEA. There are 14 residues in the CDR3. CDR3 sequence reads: CSVSSTSSSYEQYF. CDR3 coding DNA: TGCAGCGTTTCCTCAACTAGCTCCTCCTACGAGCAGTACTTC.

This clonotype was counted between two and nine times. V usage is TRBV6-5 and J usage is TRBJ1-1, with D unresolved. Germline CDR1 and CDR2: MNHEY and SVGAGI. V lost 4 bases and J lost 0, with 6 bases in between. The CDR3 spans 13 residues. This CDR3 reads CASSSRVNTEAFF. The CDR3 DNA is TGTGCCAGCAGTTCTCGGGTGAACACTGAAGCTTTCTTT.

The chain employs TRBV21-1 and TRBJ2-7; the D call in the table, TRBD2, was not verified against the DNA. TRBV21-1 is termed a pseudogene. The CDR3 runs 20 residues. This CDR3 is CASRPPTDRELAGEGCEQYF. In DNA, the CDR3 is TGTGCCAGCAGACCACCCACTGACAGGGAACTAGCGGGAGAGGGGTGTGAGCAGTACTTC.

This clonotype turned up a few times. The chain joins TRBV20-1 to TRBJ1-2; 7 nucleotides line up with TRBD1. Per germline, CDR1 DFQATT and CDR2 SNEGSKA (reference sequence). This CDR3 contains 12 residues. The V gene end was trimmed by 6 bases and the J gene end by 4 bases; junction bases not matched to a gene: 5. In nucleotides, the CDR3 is TGCAGTGCCAACCGGGACAGCTATGGCTACACCTTC. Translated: CSANRDSYGYTF.

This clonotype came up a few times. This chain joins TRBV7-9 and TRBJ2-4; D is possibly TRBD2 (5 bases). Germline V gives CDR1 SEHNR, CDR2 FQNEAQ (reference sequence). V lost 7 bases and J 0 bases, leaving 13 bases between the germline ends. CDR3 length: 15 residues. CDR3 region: CASTPLEIAKNIQYF. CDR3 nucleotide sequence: TGTGCCAGCACCCCACTAGAGATAGCCAAAAACATTCAGTACTTC.

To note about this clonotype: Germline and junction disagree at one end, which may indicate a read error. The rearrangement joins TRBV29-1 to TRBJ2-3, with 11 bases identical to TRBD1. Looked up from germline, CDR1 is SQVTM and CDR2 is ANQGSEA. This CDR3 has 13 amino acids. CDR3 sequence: CSARTGGTETQYF. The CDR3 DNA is TGCAGCGCACGGACAGGGGGCACAGAGACGCAGTATTTT.

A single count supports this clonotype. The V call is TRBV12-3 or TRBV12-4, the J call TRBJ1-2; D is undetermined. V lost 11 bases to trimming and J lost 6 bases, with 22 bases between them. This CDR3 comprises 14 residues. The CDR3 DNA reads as TGTGCCGGCACCGCGAGGGTCGCTCTTCATGGCTACACCTTC. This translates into CAGTARVALHGYTF.

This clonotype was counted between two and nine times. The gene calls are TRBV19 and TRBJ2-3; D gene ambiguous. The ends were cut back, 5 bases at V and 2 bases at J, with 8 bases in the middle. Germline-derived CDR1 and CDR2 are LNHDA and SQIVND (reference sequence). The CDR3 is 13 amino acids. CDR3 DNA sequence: TGTGCCAGTAGTGTGGACGCCACAGATACGCAGTATTTT. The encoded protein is CASSVDATDTQYF.

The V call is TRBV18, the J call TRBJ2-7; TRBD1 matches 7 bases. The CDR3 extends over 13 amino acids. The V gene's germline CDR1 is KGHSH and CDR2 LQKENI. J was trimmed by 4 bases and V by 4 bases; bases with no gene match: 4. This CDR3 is CASSQGQKYEQYF. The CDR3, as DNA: TGTGCCAGCTCACAGGGACAGAAATACGAGCAGTACTTC. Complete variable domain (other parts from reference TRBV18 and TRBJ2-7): NAGVMQNPRHLVRRRGQEARLRCSPMKGHSHVYWYRQLPEEGLKFMVYLQKENIIDESGMPKERFSAEFPKEGPSILRIQQVVRGDSAAYFCASSQGQKYEQYFGPGTRLTVT.

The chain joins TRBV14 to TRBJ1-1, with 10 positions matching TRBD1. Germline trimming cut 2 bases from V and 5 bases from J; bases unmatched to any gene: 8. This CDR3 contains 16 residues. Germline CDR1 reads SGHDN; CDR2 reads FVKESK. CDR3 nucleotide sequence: TGTGCCAGCAGCCAACTCCGGGACAGGGGAAGGACTGAAGCTTTCTTT. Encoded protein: CASSQLRDRGRTEAFF.

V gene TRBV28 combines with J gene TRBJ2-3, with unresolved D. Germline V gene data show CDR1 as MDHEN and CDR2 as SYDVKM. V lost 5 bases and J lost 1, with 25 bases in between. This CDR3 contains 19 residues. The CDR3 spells CASSTTAPRGALGTDTQYF. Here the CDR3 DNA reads TGTGCCAGCAGTACCACGGCCCCGAGAGGAGCATTGGGCACAGATACGCAGTATTTT.

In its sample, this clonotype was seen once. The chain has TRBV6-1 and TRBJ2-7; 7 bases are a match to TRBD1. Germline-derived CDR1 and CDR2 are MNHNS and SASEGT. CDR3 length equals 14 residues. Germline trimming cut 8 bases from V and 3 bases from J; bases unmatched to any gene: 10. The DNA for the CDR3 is TGTGCCAGCCGCCCGACAGGGCTCCTCTACGAGCAGTACTTC. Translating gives CASRPTGLLYEQYF.

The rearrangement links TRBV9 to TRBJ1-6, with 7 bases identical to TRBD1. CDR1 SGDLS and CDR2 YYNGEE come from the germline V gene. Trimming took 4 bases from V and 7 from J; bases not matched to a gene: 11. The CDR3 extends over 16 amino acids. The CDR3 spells CASSRNPGTDNSPLHF. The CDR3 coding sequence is TGTGCCAGCAGCCGAAACCCCGGGACAGACAATTCACCCCTCCACTTT.

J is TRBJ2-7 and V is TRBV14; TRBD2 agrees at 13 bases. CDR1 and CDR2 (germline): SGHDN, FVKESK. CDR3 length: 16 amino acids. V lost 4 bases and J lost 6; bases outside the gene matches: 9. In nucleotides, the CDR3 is TGTGCCAGCAGCCGCCGGGCGACTAGCGGGAGGTCCGAGCAGTACTTC. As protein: CASSRRATSGRSEQYF.

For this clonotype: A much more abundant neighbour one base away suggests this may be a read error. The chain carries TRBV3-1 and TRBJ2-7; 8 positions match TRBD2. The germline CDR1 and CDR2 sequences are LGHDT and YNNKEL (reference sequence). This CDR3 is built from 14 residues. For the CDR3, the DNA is TGTGTCAGCGGACTAGCATCCCTCTCCTACGAGCAGTACTTC. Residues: CVSGLASLSYEQYF.

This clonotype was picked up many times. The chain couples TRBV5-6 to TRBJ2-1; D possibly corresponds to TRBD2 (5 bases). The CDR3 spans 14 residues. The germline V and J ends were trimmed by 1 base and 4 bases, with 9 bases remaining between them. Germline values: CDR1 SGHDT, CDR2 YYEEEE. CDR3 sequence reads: CASSLLLVYNEQFF. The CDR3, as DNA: TGTGCCAGCAGCTTGTTACTAGTATACAATGAGCAGTTCTTC. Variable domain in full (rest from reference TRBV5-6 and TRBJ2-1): DAGVTQSPTHLIKTRGQQVTLRCSPKSGHDTVSWYQQALGQGPQFIFQYYEEEERQRGNFPDRFSGHQFPNYSSELNVNALLLGDSALYLCASSLLLVYNEQFFGPGTRLTVL.

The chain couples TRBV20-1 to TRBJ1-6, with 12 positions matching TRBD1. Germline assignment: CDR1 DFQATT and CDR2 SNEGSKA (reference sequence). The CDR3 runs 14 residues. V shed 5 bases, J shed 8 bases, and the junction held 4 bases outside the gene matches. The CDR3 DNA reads TGCAGTGCTCCCCGGGACAGGGGGCATTCACCCCTCCACTTT. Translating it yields CSAPRDRGHSPLHF.

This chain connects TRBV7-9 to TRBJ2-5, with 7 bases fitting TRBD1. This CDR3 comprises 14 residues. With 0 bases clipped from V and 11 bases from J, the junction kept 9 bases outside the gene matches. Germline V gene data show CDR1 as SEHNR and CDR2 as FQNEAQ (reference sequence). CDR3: CASSLAGQAGEQYF. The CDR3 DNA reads TGTGCCAGCAGCTTAGCCGGACAGGCGGGTGAGCAGTACTTC.

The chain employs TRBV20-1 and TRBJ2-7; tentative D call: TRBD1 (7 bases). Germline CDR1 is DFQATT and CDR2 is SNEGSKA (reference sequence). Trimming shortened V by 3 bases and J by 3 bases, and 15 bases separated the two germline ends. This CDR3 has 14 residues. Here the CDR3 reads CSARGQGGNYEQYF. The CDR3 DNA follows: TGCAGTGCTAGGGGCCAGGGGGGAAACTACGAGCAGTACTTC.

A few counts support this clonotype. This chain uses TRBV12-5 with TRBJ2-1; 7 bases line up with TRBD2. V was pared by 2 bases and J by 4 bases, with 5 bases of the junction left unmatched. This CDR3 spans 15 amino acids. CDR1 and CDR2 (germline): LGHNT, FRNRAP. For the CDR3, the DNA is TGTGCTAGTGGTTTGTCTAGCGGCCCTTACAATGAGCAGTTCTTC. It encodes CASGLSSGPYNEQFF.

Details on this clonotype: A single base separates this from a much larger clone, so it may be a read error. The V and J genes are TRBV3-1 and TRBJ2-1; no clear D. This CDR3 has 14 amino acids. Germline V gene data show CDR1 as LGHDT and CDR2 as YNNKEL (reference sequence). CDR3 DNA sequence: TGTGCCAGCAGCCAAGTTGGCTCCTGCAATGAGCAGTTCTTC. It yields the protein CASSQVGSCNEQFF.